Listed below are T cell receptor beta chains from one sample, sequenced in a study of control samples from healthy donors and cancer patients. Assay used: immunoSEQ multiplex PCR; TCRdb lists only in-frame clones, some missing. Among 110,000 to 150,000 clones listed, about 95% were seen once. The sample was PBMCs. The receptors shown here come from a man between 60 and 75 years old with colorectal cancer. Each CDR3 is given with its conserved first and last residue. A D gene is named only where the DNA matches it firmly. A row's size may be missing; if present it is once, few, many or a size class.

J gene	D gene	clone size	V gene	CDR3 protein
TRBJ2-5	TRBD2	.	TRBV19	CASSIDPAGGLETQYF
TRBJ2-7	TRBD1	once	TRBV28	CASSGTDLSYEQYF
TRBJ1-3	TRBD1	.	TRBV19	CASSPGQVEGNTIYF
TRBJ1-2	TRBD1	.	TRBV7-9	CASSLEGGLGYTF
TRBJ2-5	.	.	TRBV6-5	CASSSRGSGETQYF
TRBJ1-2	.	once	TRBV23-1	CASSPPLQGLNYGYTF
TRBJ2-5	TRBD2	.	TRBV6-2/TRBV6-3	CASSPSGGETQYF
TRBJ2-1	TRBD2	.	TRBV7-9	CASSPGTRSNNEQFF
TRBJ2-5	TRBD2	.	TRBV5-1	CASSLGPSGGFFQETQYF
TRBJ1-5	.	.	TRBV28	CASSLPQGMGYQPQHF
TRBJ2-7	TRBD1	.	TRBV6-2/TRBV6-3	CASSTPGTGTSYEQYF
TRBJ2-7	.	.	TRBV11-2	CASSLTDLSSYEQYF
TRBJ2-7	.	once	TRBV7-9	CASSSRTNPYEQYF
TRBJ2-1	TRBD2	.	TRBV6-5	CASRGLAGGVNEQFF
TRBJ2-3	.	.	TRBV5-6	CASSWERGYTDTQYF
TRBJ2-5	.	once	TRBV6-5	CAAQRGLKQETQYF
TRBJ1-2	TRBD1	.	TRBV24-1	CASGTGLSGYTF
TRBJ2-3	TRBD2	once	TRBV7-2	CASSPWSGGSTDTQYF
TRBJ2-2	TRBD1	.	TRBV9	CASSLGTGVTGELFF
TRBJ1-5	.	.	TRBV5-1	CASSWDGDVGQPQHF
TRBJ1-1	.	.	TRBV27	CASSPNPGAGTEAFF
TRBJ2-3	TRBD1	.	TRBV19	CASRQGAGVTDTQYF
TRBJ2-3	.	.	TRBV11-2	CASSLESTSTDTQYF
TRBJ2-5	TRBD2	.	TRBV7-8	CASSTGLAGGYF
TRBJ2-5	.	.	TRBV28	CASTPGHSETQYF
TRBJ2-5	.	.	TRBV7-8	CASSSTGTPGGTQYF
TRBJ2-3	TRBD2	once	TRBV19	CASRPPGLAGRDTQYF
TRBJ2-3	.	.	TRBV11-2	CASSLAGRTSTDTQYF
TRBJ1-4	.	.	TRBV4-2	CASSQDGVGEKLFF
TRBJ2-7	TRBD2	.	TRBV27	CASSLELAGGDEQYF
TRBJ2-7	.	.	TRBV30	CAWSQGMGYEQYF
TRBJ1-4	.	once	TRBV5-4	CASSSQGLNEKLFF
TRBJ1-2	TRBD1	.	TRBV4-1	CASSHGQEDGYTF
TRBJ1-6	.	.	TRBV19	CASSISDYNSPLHF
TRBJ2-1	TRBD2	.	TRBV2	CASKETSGEGEGNEQFF
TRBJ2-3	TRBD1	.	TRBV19	CASRPRQGTDTQYF
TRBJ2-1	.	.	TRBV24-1	CATSGKAAFNNEQFF
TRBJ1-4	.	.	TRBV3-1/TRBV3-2	CASSQGPPNEKLFF
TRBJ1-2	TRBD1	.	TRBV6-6	CASSSGTGNYGYTF
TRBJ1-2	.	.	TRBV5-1	CASSSGGNGYTF
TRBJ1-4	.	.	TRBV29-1	CSATAEKLFF
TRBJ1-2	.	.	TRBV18	CASSPRDNPNYGYTF
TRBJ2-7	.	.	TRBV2	CASSGVPGGYEQYF
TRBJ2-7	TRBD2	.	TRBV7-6	CASSTGLAGHEQYF
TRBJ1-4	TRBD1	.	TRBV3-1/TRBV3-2	CASSPRDRRGEKLFF
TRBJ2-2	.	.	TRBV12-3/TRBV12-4	CASSPSNTGELFF
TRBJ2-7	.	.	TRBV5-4	CASSDQGPEQYF
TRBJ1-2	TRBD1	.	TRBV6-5	CASMIDRVDGYTF